At least ten counts were recorded for the clone carrying this T cell receptor (beta chain). The antigen remains unidentified. TCRdb analysed the reads with MiXCR anew, one entry per CDR3 protein. The profile shows roughly 600,000 distinct CDR3 sequences, 20% to 25% of them singletons. Germline lookup yields CDR1 SGHVS and CDR2 FNYEAQ. V was cut by 1 base and J by 8 bases, with 9 bases left in between. The CDR3 length is 13 residues. This record belongs to a study of T cell repertoires in cytomegalovirus infection. Study as a whole: Both CMV infection and a matching HLA type were indicated by public TCR beta signatures.

General observations from the study: Dominating the ex vivo response were TCR beta clonotypes that were CMV-specific and HLA-C-restricted. Carriage of CMV together with the relevant HLA was identifiable through cumulative public TCR beta family frequency.

Sequences were obtained from CD8+ T cells from PBMCs. The chain joins TRBV7-6 to TRBJ2-4, with D possibly matching TRBD2 (7 bases). This TCR came from a human donor in good health (CMV status not recorded). Some clones in this sample may be carry-over from other donors' samples. CDR3 protein: CASSLGGGDIQYF. For the CDR3, the DNA is TGTGCCAGCAGCTTAGGAGGGGGGGACATTCAGTACTTC.